This entry lists 3 T cell receptor beta chains sequenced from one sample in a study of CD8 T cells in Susac syndrome. Random hexamers were used to reverse transcribe the RNA input (roughly 0.5 to 1 ug). TCRdb used MiXCR to reprocess the immunoSEQ multiplex PCR reads, holding one entry per CDR3 protein. The sample holds approximately 210,000 distinct CDR3 sequences; approximately 94% are singletons and the top ten take 0.15% to 0.2%. Sequencing was performed on CD4+ T cells from PBMCs. The receptor set was obtained from a human donor with Susac syndrome.

This clonotype was seen only once. The chain joins TRBV12-3 or TRBV12-4 to TRBJ1-1, with TRBD1 as a possible D gene (5 bases). This CDR3 has 15 amino acids. Trimming took off 9 bases at V and 1 base at J, with 18 bases between the two ends. The CDR3 sequence: CARTFGEGTNTEAFF. CDR3 sequence (DNA): TGTGCCAGGACCTTTGGGGAGGGGACGAACACTGAAGCTTTCTTT.

The CDR3 nucleotides read TGTGCCAGCAGCTTAGCCGGCTACTCCGACACAGATACGCAGTATTTT. It is translated as CASSLAGYSDTDTQYF. This chain connects TRBV7-2 to TRBJ2-3, with D unclear. This CDR3 is 16 amino acids long. In germline, CDR1 is SGHTA, CDR2 FQGNSA. Trimming removed 0 bases at V and 2 bases at J, with 12 bases between.

J is TRBJ1-2 and V is TRBV3-1; D is unresolved. There are 15 residues in the CDR3. Looked up from germline, CDR1 is LGHDT and CDR2 is YNNKEL (reference sequence). Trimming removed 3 bases from V and 4 bases from J, with 15 bases in between. DNA for the CDR3: TGTGCCAGCAGCCAGGAGATAGCATCCTTCTATGGCTACACCTTC. Encoded protein: CASSQEIASFYGYTF. The complete variable domain, with remaining parts taken from reference TRBV3-1 and TRBJ1-2, reads DTAVSQTPKYLVTQMGNDKSIKCEQNLGHDTMYWYKQDSKKFLKIMFSYNNKELIINETVPNRFSPKSPDKAHLNLHINSLELGDSAVYFCASSQEIASFYGYTFGSGTRLTVV.